The clone carrying this T cell receptor beta chain was counted at least ten times. Its antigen is as yet unknown. This sample is drawn from a study of identical twins. V lost 7 bases to trimming and J lost 4 bases, with 20 bases between them. Looked up from germline, CDR1 is SEHNR and CDR2 is FQNEAQ (reference sequence). The length of the CDR3 is 15 residues. Study results and caveats: Findings depended on cross-sectional statistics rather than tracking the same donors. Insertions were reduced in abundant cord blood beta clonotypes but not in memory repertoires. Out-of-frame alpha sequences common to twins exhibited an excess of low generation probability.

After template switching added a universal primer site, the resulting cDNA carried unique molecular identifiers. TCRdb passed the 5' RACE reads through MiXCR, listing each CDR3 protein once. The sample records hundreds of thousands of distinct CDR3 sequences, roughly 6.2% being singletons. This chain joins TRBV7-9 and TRBJ2-7; a possible D gene is TRBD1 (8 bases). The sequenced material came from naive T cells sorted from blood. The sequence derives from a man younger than 35 in good health. CDR3 amino acids: CASTHRGDRPYEQYF. CDR3 nucleotide sequence: TGTGCCAGCACCCACCGGGGGGACAGGCCGTACGAGCAGTACTTC.